This TCR beta chain was observed in a study of vaccination effects on CD4 cells after COVID-19. Cultured cells yielded isolated CD4+ T cells after 10 to 11 days. The method was immunoSEQ multiplex PCR; TCRdb's version includes in-frame clones alone and lacks a portion of them. The sample contains 40,000 to 55,000 clones, roughly 74% of which appear only once. The CDR3 is made up of 13 amino acids. Trimming took 6 bases from V and 2 from J, leaving 10 bases between them. Points on this clone: The antigen remains unidentified.

The chain employs TRBV12-3 or TRBV12-4 and TRBJ2-5; the D gene is possibly TRBD2 (5 bases). This specimen consisted of CD4+ T cells from PBMCs cultured without peptide, obtained before COVID-19 vaccination. The clonotype was recovered from a human donor who had a prior SARS-CoV-2 infection. CDR3 DNA sequence: TGTGCCAGCAGAATCCGGGATCAAGAGACCCAGTACTTC. Its translation is CASRIRDQETQYF.